This T cell receptor beta chain stems from a study of blood T cell repertoires in COVID-19. Whole-study context: Sites across the United States, Italy and Spain contributed samples from acute and convalescent COVID-19. Sample material is recorded as cDNA or gDNA derived from T cells, B-cell-depleted T cells, or PBMCs.

Trimming pared 4 bases from V and 8 bases from J, leaving 14 bases between. CDR3 length: 12 amino acids. The germline CDR1 and CDR2 sequences are GTSNPN and SVGIG (reference sequence). In the original processing: Amplification from reference gene primers served as the basis for estimated nucleated cell counts. TCRdb's copy holds only in-frame clones and misses some; the assay was immunoSEQ multiplex PCR. Clone size and the V and J calls come from that table; the DNA yielded D and trimming. The sample includes 35,000 to 50,000 clones, 91% seen only once; the top ten take 2% to 2.5%. Sequenced material: peripheral blood. The TCR comes from a man aged 45 to 65 with active COVID-19. This chain links TRBV30 with TRBJ1-2; D remains unclear. CDR3 loop: CAWTAQTGGYTF. The CDR3 DNA reads as TGTGCCTGGACCGCGCAGACGGGAGGCTACACCTTC.